The next 15 T cell receptor beta chains were all read from a single sample in a study of Graves' ophthalmopathy and Graves' hyperthyroidism. Transcripts of RNA were the source for amplifying TCR beta CDR3 regions. First-round RT-PCR relied on HTBI primers, and a second-round multiplex PCR came next. TCRdb reanalysed the multiplex PCR reads using MiXCR and keeps one entry per CDR3 protein. The sample carries about half a million distinct CDR3 sequences, 14% recorded once. The sample comprised blood. These receptors were collected from a woman younger than 45 with Graves' ophthalmopathy.

This clonotype was recorded at least ten times. The chain uses TRBV7-2 and TRBJ1-5; D gene ambiguous. This CDR3 region has 13 residues. The germline V gene has CDR1 SGHTA and CDR2 FQGNSA. Trimming removed 6 bases at V and 4 bases at J, with 10 bases between. Here the CDR3 DNA reads TGTGCCAGCAGTTTGGTCAGTAATCAGCCCCAGCATTTT. Its translation is CASSLVSNQPQHF.

This clonotype appeared many times. CDR3 residues: CASSLGVRLNTEAFF. CDR3 nucleotides: TGCGCCAGCAGCTTGGGGGTAAGATTGAACACTGAAGCTTTCTTT. This sequence joins TRBV5-1 and TRBJ1-1; the D is unclear. The ends were cut back, 0 bases at V and 0 bases at J, with 9 bases in the middle. Looked up from germline, CDR1 is SGHRS and CDR2 is YFSETQ. There are 15 residues in the CDR3.

At least ten counts were recorded for this clonotype. The chain recombines TRBV28 with TRBJ2-5; D may be TRBD1 or TRBD2 (5 bases each). V gave up 7 bases and J gave up 4 bases, with 13 bases separating them. This CDR3 contains 13 residues. Germline CDR1 reads MDHEN; CDR2 reads SYDVKM. The CDR3 region is CASILGVGETQYF. The CDR3 nucleotides read TGTGCCAGCATCCTGGGGGTAGGAGAGACCCAGTACTTC.

There are many counts of this clonotype. V and J are TRBV12-3 or TRBV12-4 and TRBJ1-6; D unclear. V lost 6 bases, J lost 14 bases, and 14 bases lay in between. This CDR3 contains 12 residues. Here the CDR3 reads CASSPGRGTLHF. CDR3 bases: TGTGCCAGCAGCCCCGGCCGGGGAACCCTCCACTTT.

The CDR3 spells CASSFREISGANVLTF. DNA of the CDR3: TGTGCCAGCAGTTTCCGAGAAATCTCTGGGGCCAACGTCCTGACTTTC. This chain uses TRBV28 with TRBJ2-6; D is unresolved. Looked up from germline, CDR1 is MDHEN and CDR2 is SYDVKM. The V end was cut by 3 bases, the J end by 0 bases, with 9 bases between. The CDR3 sequence is 16 residues long.

This clonotype was seen many times. The chain carries TRBV20-1 and TRBJ2-5; D remains ambiguous. The V end was cut by 5 bases, the J end by 0 bases, with 10 bases between. The germline V gene encodes CDR1 DFQATT and CDR2 SNEGSKA (reference sequence). This CDR3 contains 13 residues. In DNA, the CDR3 is TGCAGTGCTGAATGGCTAGACCAAGAGACCCAGTACTTC. Its protein is CSAEWLDQETQYF.

The V and J genes are TRBV12-3 or TRBV12-4 and TRBJ2-7, with TRBD1 matching over 10 bases. V lost 2 bases to trimming and J lost 5 bases; unmatched junction nucleotides: 12. The CDR3 has 17 amino acids. DNA of the CDR3: TGTGCCAGCAGTTTAACGACAGGGGGCGCGGGGGCCCACGAGCAGTACTTC. Its protein is CASSLTTGGAGAHEQYF.

This clonotype was picked up many times. V and J are TRBV20-1 and TRBJ1-1, with D possibly matching TRBD1 (6 bases). This CDR3 comprises 16 residues. V lost 0 bases and J lost 1, with 15 bases in between. Germline CDR1 and CDR2: DFQATT and SNEGSKA (reference sequence). CDR3 sequence (DNA): TGCAGTGCTAGAGATTCCACCCAGGGGCGGAACACTGAAGCTTTCTTT. Translation: CSARDSTQGRNTEAFF.

CDR3 amino acids: CAWSVPRGRSGANVLTF. CDR3 bases: TGTGCCTGGAGTGTACCCAGGGGGCGGTCTGGGGCCAACGTCCTGACTTTC. The chain employs TRBV30 and TRBJ2-6; TRBD1 matches at 8 bases. The CDR3 length is 17 residues. CDR1 and CDR2 from the germline V gene are GTSNPN and SVGIG (reference sequence). The V segment lost 0 bases and the J segment 1 base; nucleotides outside the gene matches: 5.

This clonotype was observed many times. The gene calls are TRBV11-1 and TRBJ2-7, with 9 bases lining up with TRBD2. Germline V gene data show CDR1 as SGHAT and CDR2 as FQDESV (reference sequence). The CDR3 contains 15 residues. V lost 5 bases and J lost 0; bases outside the gene matches: 5. CDR3 loop: CASSIRTSDSYEQYF. CDR3 nucleotides: TGTGCCAGCAGCATACGGACTAGCGACTCCTACGAGCAGTACTTC. The full variable domain, completed using reference TRBV11-1 and TRBJ2-7, is EAEVAQSPRYKITEKSQAVAFWCDPISGHATLYWYRQILGQGPELLVQFQDESVVDDSQLPKDRFSAERLKGVDSTLKIQPAELGDSAMYLCASSIRTSDSYEQYFGPGTRLTVT.

J is TRBJ2-4 and V is TRBV7-9; possible D gene TRBD1, 5 bases. Germline loops: CDR1 SEHNR, CDR2 FQNEAQ (reference sequence). This CDR3 region has 16 residues. V shed 3 bases and J shed 0 bases, with 12 bases lying between them. CDR3 protein: CASSFRQSLAKNIQYF. CDR3 DNA sequence: TGTGCCAGCAGCTTCAGACAGAGTTTAGCCAAAAACATTCAGTACTTC. Full variable domain (remainder filled in from reference TRBV7-9 and TRBJ2-4): DTGVSQNPRHKITKRGQNVTFRCDPISEHNRLYWYRQTLGQGPEFLTYFQNEAQLEKSRLLSDRFSAERPKGSFSTLEIQRTEQGDSAMYLCASSFRQSLAKNIQYFGAGTRLSVL.

This clonotype was observed at least ten times. The V and J genes are TRBV6-5 and TRBJ1-1; 9 bases are shared with TRBD1. The CDR3 is made up of 14 amino acids. Germline CDR1 is MNHEY and CDR2 is SVGAGI. V lost 0 bases, J lost 4 bases, and 0 bases stayed unmatched. CDR3 loop: CASSYSTGGTEAFF. Written as DNA, the CDR3 is TGTGCCAGCAGTTACTCGACAGGGGGCACTGAAGCTTTCTTT.

This clonotype was seen ten or more times. This chain uses TRBV4-1 with TRBJ1-1; D perhaps matches TRBD1 (6 bases). Trimming left V 2 bases short and J 10 bases short, with 17 bases between. There are 14 residues in the CDR3. Germline V gene sequence: CDR1 MGHRA, CDR2 YSYEKL. Written as DNA, the CDR3 is TGCGCCAGCAGCCAATGGGGGGGCGCGACGGCAGCTTTCTTT. It is translated as CASSQWGGATAAFF.

This clonotype was detected ten times or more. The J gene is TRBJ1-2, the V gene TRBV27; D possibly corresponds to TRBD1 (5 bases). V was clipped by 6 bases and J by 0 bases, with 11 bases between them. Germline CDR1 is MNHEY and CDR2 is SMNVEV (reference sequence). The CDR3 covers 14 residues. CDR3 coding DNA: TGTGCCAGCAGGGGGACGGGAACTAACTATGGCTACACCTTC. This gives the protein CASRGTGTNYGYTF.

The table lists this clonotype with many counts. The rearrangement links TRBV24-1 to TRBJ1-1; D is ambiguous. Per the germline V gene, CDR1 is KGHDR and CDR2 is SFDVKD. This CDR3 has 13 amino acids. The germline V and J ends were trimmed by 4 bases and 1 base, with 6 bases remaining between them. CDR3 DNA sequence: TGTGCCACCAGTGACGGCGGGAACACTGAAGCTTTCTTT. It codes for CATSDGGNTEAFF.